Each of the 8 T cell receptor beta chains below was sequenced from the same sample in a study of shared clonotypes between healthy human individuals. Sequenced by immunoSEQ multiplex PCR; TCRdb stores in-frame clones only, minus some. The table includes about 1.5 million clones, 95% to 99% detected once. Sequenced: naive CD4+ T cells sorted from blood. As for subset: CD45RA+ positively selected. All receptors derive from a man younger than 40 in good health.

The V gene is TRBV7-2, the J gene TRBJ1-5; D is unclear. Germline V gene sequence: CDR1 SGHTA, CDR2 FQGNSA. The CDR3 is made up of 13 amino acids. With 4 bases removed from V and 6 bases from J, the gap between germline ends came to 10 bases. In DNA, the CDR3 is TGTGCCAGCAGCTCACGAATCCGTCAGCCCCAGCATTTT. Amino acid sequence: CASSSRIRQPQHF.

The V and J genes are TRBV18 and TRBJ2-3; TRBD2 matches 10 bases. V gave up 2 bases and J gave up 0 bases; unmatched junction bases: 8. This CDR3 has 18 amino acids. Germline CDR1 and CDR2: KGHSH and LQKENI. Here the CDR3 DNA reads TGTGCCAGCTCACCAGACAGCGGGAGGGCCCTTAGCACAGATACGCAGTATTTT. Its translation: CASSPDSGRALSTDTQYF.

A note on this clone: One end of the junction fails to match germline, which may point to a read error. The rearrangement uses TRBV2 and TRBJ2-1; D is uncertain. Germline CDR1 SNHLY, CDR2 FYNNEI. The CDR3 length is 14 residues. CDR3 amino acids: CRSQESSSYNEQFF. The CDR3 DNA sequence: TGCCGCAGCCAGGAGTCAAGCTCCTACAATGAGCAGTTCTTC.

This clone was observed a single time. The rearrangement uses TRBV9 and TRBJ2-1; TRBD2 agrees at 8 bases. CDR1 is SGDLS and CDR2 is YYNGEE in the germline V gene. V shed 4 bases and J 3 bases; nucleotides not matched to a gene: 6. The CDR3 covers 15 residues. The CDR3 loop is CASSREGLFYNEQFF. The CDR3 DNA follows: TGTGCCAGCAGCCGGGAGGGCCTTTTCTACAATGAGCAGTTCTTC.

The V gene is TRBV10-2, the J gene TRBJ1-2; D is unresolved. The V end lost 4 bases, the J end lost 4 bases, and 10 bases lay between the germline ends. This CDR3 has 13 amino acids. Germline-derived CDR1 and CDR2 are WSHSY and SAAADI. Here the CDR3 reads CASSGETGYGYTF. In DNA form, the CDR3 reads TGCGCCAGCAGTGGGGAGACCGGCTATGGCTACACCTTC.

This chain connects TRBV2 to TRBJ1-5; D is perhaps TRBD1 (5 bases). Trimming shortened V by 6 bases and J by 3 bases, and 18 bases separated the two germline ends. The CDR3 is made up of 16 amino acids. Germline CDR1 SNHLY, CDR2 FYNNEI. The CDR3 sequence is CASSELRVHHNQPQHF. The CDR3 DNA follows: TGTGCCAGCAGCGAACTCAGGGTTCACCACAATCAGCCCCAGCATTTT.

The count of this clone is one. The rearrangement joins TRBV30 to TRBJ2-1; D gene ambiguous. The CDR3 runs 12 residues. The V and J ends lost 6 bases and 9 bases respectively, with 15 bases between them. The germline V gene has CDR1 GTSNPN and CDR2 SVGIG (reference sequence). The CDR3 DNA is TGTGCCTGCCCCATCCTAGGGCTTGAGCAGTTCTTC. Its translation: CACPILGLEQFF.

The rearrangement links TRBV7-2 to TRBJ2-7; D remains ambiguous. Deletions cut 3 bases from V and 3 bases from J, with 18 bases between. Germline assignment: CDR1 SGHTA and CDR2 FQGNSA. This CDR3 spans 16 amino acids. CDR3 in DNA: TGTGCCAGCAGCTTGGTTGGACGACTGGCCGACTACGAGCAGTACTTC. This encodes CASSLVGRLADYEQYF.